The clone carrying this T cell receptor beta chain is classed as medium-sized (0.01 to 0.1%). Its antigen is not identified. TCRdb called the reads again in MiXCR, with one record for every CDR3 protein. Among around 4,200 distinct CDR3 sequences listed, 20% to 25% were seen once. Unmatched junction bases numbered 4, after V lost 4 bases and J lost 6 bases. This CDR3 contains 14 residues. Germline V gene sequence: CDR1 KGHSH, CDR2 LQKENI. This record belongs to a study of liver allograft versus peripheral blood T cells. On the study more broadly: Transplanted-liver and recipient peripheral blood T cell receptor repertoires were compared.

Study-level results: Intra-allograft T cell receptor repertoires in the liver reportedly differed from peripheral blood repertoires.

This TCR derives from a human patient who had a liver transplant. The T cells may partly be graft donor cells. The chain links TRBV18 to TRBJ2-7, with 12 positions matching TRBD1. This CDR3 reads CASSRDRGLSEQYF. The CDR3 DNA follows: TGTGCCAGCTCACGGGACAGGGGGCTTAGCGAGCAGTACTTC.